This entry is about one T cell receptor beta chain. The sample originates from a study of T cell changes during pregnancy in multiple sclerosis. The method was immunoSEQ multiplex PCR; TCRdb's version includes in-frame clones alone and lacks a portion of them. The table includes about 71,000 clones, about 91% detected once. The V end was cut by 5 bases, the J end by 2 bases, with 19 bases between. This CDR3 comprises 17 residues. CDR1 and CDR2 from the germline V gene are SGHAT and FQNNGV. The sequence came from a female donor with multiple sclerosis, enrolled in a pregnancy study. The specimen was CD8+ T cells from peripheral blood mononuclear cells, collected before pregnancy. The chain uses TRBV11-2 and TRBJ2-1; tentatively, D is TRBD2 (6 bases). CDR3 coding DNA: TGTGCCAGCAGCCAAGACCTAGGGCGGGGACCCTACAATGAGCAGTTCTTC. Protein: CASSQDLGRGPYNEQFF.